The 32 T cell receptor beta chains below come from one sample, sequenced in a study of shared clonotypes between healthy human individuals. Method: immunoSEQ multiplex PCR; TCRdb's copy keeps in-frame clones and lacks some. The sample gives approximately 1,000,000 clones, 60% to 85% of which show up once; approximately 0.9% is in the top ten. Source material: memory CD4+ T cells from PBMCs. Subset described: CD45RA-negative fraction. The receptors were gathered from a man younger than 35 in good health. Some clones in this sample may be carry-over from other donors' samples.

The chain uses TRBV5-4 and TRBJ1-4; perhaps TRBD1 as D (6 bases). The CDR3 contains 14 residues. Germline V gene sequence: CDR1 SGHNT, CDR2 YYREEE (reference sequence). The V end lost 4 bases, the J end lost 3 bases, and 10 bases lay between the germline ends. The CDR3 here is CASSDGQPNEKLFF. CDR3 nucleotides: TGTGCCAGCAGCGACGGACAGCCTAATGAAAAACTGTTTTTT.

The chain couples TRBV6-6 to TRBJ1-5; D not certain. Per germline, CDR1 MNHNY and CDR2 SVGAGI (reference sequence). CDR3 length: 13 residues. With 6 bases removed from V and 6 bases from J, the gap between germline ends came to 12 bases. CDR3 sequence reads: CASRGVDGQPQHF. The CDR3 nucleotides are TGTGCCAGCAGGGGAGTTGATGGTCAGCCCCAGCATTTT.

The chain's CDR3 is CASSEGQGNTGELFF. The CDR3 DNA follows: TGTGCCAGCAGTGAGGGACAGGGGAACACCGGGGAGCTGTTTTTT. V is TRBV25-1 and J is TRBJ2-2; 9 positions agree with TRBD1. V lost 3 bases to trimming and J lost 1 base; unmatched junction nucleotides: 0. Germline CDR1 and CDR2: MGHDK and SYGVNS. This CDR3 has 15 amino acids.

The chain is built from TRBV7-9 and TRBJ1-4, with a weak D call TRBD1 (5 bases). This CDR3 is built from 15 residues. Trimming stripped 0 bases from V and 5 bases from J, with 10 bases between. The germline V gene has CDR1 SEHNR and CDR2 FQNEAQ (reference sequence). As DNA, the CDR3 is TGTGCCAGCAGCTTAGCGACGGGGCGGAATGAAAAACTGTTTTTT. Its translation is CASSLATGRNEKLFF.

CDR3 nucleotides: TGTGCCAGCAGTTCCCTAGACTGGAAGAGGGGATACGAGCAGTACTTC. This gives the protein CASSSLDWKRGYEQYF. This chain connects TRBV28 to TRBJ2-7, with D perhaps given as TRBD1 or TRBD2 (5 bases each). This CDR3 region has 16 residues. CDR1 and CDR2 from the germline V gene are MDHEN and SYDVKM. Deletions cut 4 bases from V and 4 bases from J, with 20 bases between.

V usage is TRBV25-1 and J usage is TRBJ2-1; possible D gene TRBD2, 6 bases. Trimming left V 7 bases short and J 0 bases short, with 10 bases between. The CDR3 has 14 residues. Germline V gene sequence: CDR1 MGHDK, CDR2 SYGVNS. DNA of the CDR3: TGTGCCAGCATCGGCGGGGTCTCCTACAATGAGCAGTTCTTC. Encoded protein: CASIGGVSYNEQFF.

In this sample, this clone turned up once. V gene TRBV5-4 combines with J gene TRBJ2-7, with 7 bases identical to TRBD2. Trimming removed 0 bases from V and 0 bases from J; junction bases left unmatched: 6. The CDR3 has 16 residues. Germline lookup yields CDR1 SGHNT and CDR2 YYREEE (reference sequence). The CDR3, as DNA: TGTGCCAGCAGCTTGGGGGCGGGGGAAACCTCCTACGAGCAGTACTTC. It specifies CASSLGAGETSYEQYF.

J is TRBJ2-3 and V is TRBV2; 9 positions agree with TRBD1. The CDR3 consists of 15 residues. CDR1 and CDR2 (germline): SNHLY, FYNNEI. J lost 3 bases, V lost 5 bases, and 6 bases had no gene match. CDR3 sequence reads: CASSKGGTGTDTQYF. In nucleotides, the CDR3 is TGTGCCAGCAGTAAGGGGGGGACAGGGACAGATACGCAGTATTTT.

The chain carries TRBV27 and TRBJ1-5; D unresolved. The CDR3 length is 15 residues. The germline V gene encodes CDR1 MNHEY and CDR2 SMNVEV (reference sequence). V dropped 0 bases and J dropped 2 bases, with 8 bases sitting between them. CDR3 nucleotides: TGTGCCAGCAGTTTATCCCCGGAGGGCAATCAGCCCCAGCATTTT. Translated: CASSLSPEGNQPQHF.

The chain couples TRBV6-5 to TRBJ1-2; no firm D call. The CDR3 runs to 14 residues. The V gene lost 5 bases and the J gene lost 8 bases, with 18 bases spanning the gap. Germline lookup yields CDR1 MNHEY and CDR2 SVGAGI. CDR3 sequence (DNA): TGTGCCAGCAGTAATGGTGGACCCACAGTGGGCTACACCTTC. This sequence encodes CASSNGGPTVGYTF.

The chain is built from TRBV27 and TRBJ1-4; 10 positions match TRBD1. The germline gives CDR1 MNHEY, CDR2 SMNVEV (reference sequence). Trimming removed 8 bases from V and 6 bases from J; junction bases left unmatched: 6. The CDR3 contains 14 residues. The CDR3 spells CASRSDRGYEKLFF. CDR3 coding DNA: TGTGCCAGCCGCTCGGACAGGGGGTATGAAAAACTGTTTTTT.

V gene TRBV6-1 combines with J gene TRBJ2-4; the D gene could be TRBD1 or TRBD2 (6 bases each). Germline CDR1 is MNHNS and CDR2 is SASEGT. This CDR3 is 12 amino acids long. V lost 6 bases, J lost 8 bases, and 11 bases lay in between. The CDR3 spells CASSWGADIQYF. The CDR3 nucleotides are TGTGCCAGCAGCTGGGGGGCCGACATTCAGTACTTC.

This rearrangement joins TRBV5-1 to TRBJ2-1, with a possible D match to TRBD1 (5 bases). This CDR3 is built from 14 residues. V was shortened by 4 bases and J by 8 bases, with 16 bases between the two germline ends. Germline V CDR1 and CDR2: SGHRS, YFSETQ. The CDR3 region has the DNA TGCGCCAGCAGCCATATAGCAGGGTCCGATGAGCAGTTCTTC. Protein product: CASSHIAGSDEQFF.

The chain carries TRBV18 and TRBJ1-5; 7 bases match TRBD1. The V gene's germline CDR1 is KGHSH and CDR2 LQKENI. The CDR3 is made up of 14 amino acids. V gave up 3 bases and J gave up 7 bases; unmatched junction bases: 6. CDR3 in amino acids: CASSPGTGEQPQHF. The CDR3 DNA reads as TGTGCCAGCTCACCCGGAACAGGGGAACAGCCCCAGCATTTT.

The chain is built from TRBV18 and TRBJ2-6; 8 bases are a match to TRBD1. The CDR3 is 15 amino acids. With V trimmed by 4 bases and J by 3 bases, 2 bases remained unmatched. Per germline, CDR1 KGHSH and CDR2 LQKENI. The CDR3 reads CASSQDRVGANVLTF. The CDR3 DNA follows: TGTGCCAGCTCACAGGACAGGGTTGGGGCCAACGTCCTGACTTTC.

The V and J genes are TRBV12-1 and TRBJ2-1; TRBD2, the table's D call, was not compared with the DNA. TRBV12-1 is classified as a pseudogene. The CDR3 totals 14 residues. The DNA for the CDR3 is TGTGCCAGAGTAGCGGGAGAGGCTAAGTATGAGCAGTTCTTC. This sequence encodes CARVAGEAKYEQFF.

The chain carries TRBV7-2 and TRBJ2-7; 9 bases align to TRBD1. The CDR3 totals 16 residues. The V segment lost 7 bases and the J segment 3 bases; nucleotides outside the gene matches: 13. Germline assignment: CDR1 SGHTA and CDR2 FQGNSA. CDR3 sequence: CASTLVGTGLFYEQYF. The DNA for the CDR3 is TGTGCCAGCACCCTAGTTGGGACAGGGCTATTCTACGAGCAGTACTTC.

The V call is TRBV15, the J call TRBJ1-2, with 11 bases aligning to TRBD1. There are 16 residues in the CDR3. CDR1 and CDR2 (germline): LNHNV, YYDKDF (reference sequence). Germline trimming cut 2 bases from V and 5 bases from J; bases unmatched to any gene: 7. CDR3 sequence reads: CATSRPGQGAGYGYTF. For the CDR3, the DNA is TGTGCCACCAGCAGACCTGGACAGGGGGCAGGTTATGGCTACACCTTC.

In this sample, this clone turned up once. The rearrangement joins TRBV30 to TRBJ2-2; D is perhaps TRBD1 (6 bases). The CDR3 covers 15 residues. CDR1 is GTSNPN and CDR2 is SVGIG in the germline V gene (reference sequence). The V and J ends lost 5 bases and 0 bases respectively, with 13 bases between them. CDR3 amino acids: CAWSPGASNTGELFF. The CDR3 region has the DNA TGTGCCTGGTCCCCAGGGGCCTCGAACACCGGGGAGCTGTTTTTT.

This clone was detected a few times. The rearrangement links TRBV7-9 to TRBJ1-1; D is undetermined. The V and J ends lost 2 bases and 0 bases respectively, with 16 bases between them. From germline, CDR1 is SEHNR and CDR2 FQNEAQ (reference sequence). The CDR3 spans 17 residues. The CDR3 DNA is TGTGCCAGCAGCTTACTTACGGGCTGGCAGTTGAACACTGAAGCTTTCTTT. Protein: CASSLLTGWQLNTEAFF.

The chain carries TRBV6-5 and TRBJ2-2, with D perhaps matching TRBD2 (5 bases). Trimming stripped 6 bases from V and 4 bases from J, with 12 bases between. The germline gives CDR1 MNHEY, CDR2 SVGAGI. CDR3 length: 14 residues. CDR3 nucleotides: TGTGCCAGCAGAACGAGTAGCGCCACCGGGGAGCTGTTTTTT. It specifies CASRTSSATGELFF.

This clone was recorded only once. The chain combines TRBV6-1 with TRBJ1-2; 8 bases line up with TRBD1. Losses at the gene ends were 6 bases for V and 10 bases for J; bases not matched to a gene: 10. There are 13 residues in the CDR3. Looked up from germline, CDR1 is MNHNS and CDR2 is SASEGT. The CDR3 sequence: CASRGLDRGLYTF. In DNA, the CDR3 is TGTGCCAGCAGGGGACTTGACAGGGGACTCTACACCTTC.

As concerns this clone: Germline is not matched at one junction end, which may reflect a read error. This sequence joins TRBV9 and TRBJ1-2; 7 bases fit TRBD1. This CDR3 comprises 15 residues. Germline V gene sequence: CDR1 SGDLS, CDR2 YYNGEE. The CDR3 is CARSEGVGGYYGYTF. CDR3 DNA sequence: TGTGCCCGCAGCGAGGGGGTAGGGGGCTACTATGGCTACACCTTC. Together with reference TRBV9 and TRBJ1-2, the CDR3 gives the full variable domain: DSGVTQTPKHLITATGQRVTLRCSPRSGDLSVYWYQQSLDQGLQFLIQYYNGEERAKGNILERFSAQQFPDLHSELNLSSLELGDSALYFCARSEGVGGYYGYTFGSGTRLTVV.

V and J are TRBV5-1 and TRBJ2-7; 11 bases line up with TRBD1. CDR1 and CDR2 from the germline V gene are SGHRS and YFSETQ. This CDR3 comprises 15 residues. The V segment lost 3 bases and the J segment 7 bases; nucleotides outside the gene matches: 9. The CDR3 region is CASSSGQGGPREQYF. CDR3 DNA sequence: TGCGCCAGCAGCTCGGGACAGGGGGGTCCGCGGGAGCAGTACTTC. The whole variable domain, filled in from reference TRBV5-1 and TRBJ2-7, reads KAGVTQTPRYLIKTRGQQVTLSCSPISGHRSVSWYQQTPGQGLQFLFEYFSETQRNKGNFPGRFSGRQFSNSRSEMNVSTLELGDSALYLCASSSGQGGPREQYFGPGTRLTVT.

This clone has only one observation. This may stem from a read error, because a much larger clone lies one nucleotide away. The sample has other DNA sequences that encode this CDR3 too. Written as DNA, the CDR3 is TGTGCCACCAGCTACGGTCTGAACACTGAAGCTTTCTTT. Translated: CATSYGLNTEAFF. The V and J genes are TRBV15 and TRBJ1-1; no definite D call. The CDR3 has 13 residues. The germline V gene has CDR1 LNHNV and CDR2 YYDKDF (reference sequence). Trimming pared 5 bases from V and 0 bases from J, leaving 7 bases between.

The count of this clone is one. One end of the junction fails to match germline, which may point to a read error. The gene calls are TRBV6-5 and TRBJ1-2; D gene unclear. This CDR3 contains 14 residues. Per the germline V gene, CDR1 is MNHEY and CDR2 is SVGAGI. The CDR3 nucleotides read TGTGCCATCAGTGAGTCGAGGGAGCAGTATGGCTACACCTTC. This codes for CAISESREQYGYTF.

This clone came up once. The chain carries TRBV7-2 and TRBJ1-2, with TRBD1 matching over 8 bases. The CDR3 totals 15 residues. V trimming: 3 bases; J trimming: 6 bases; junction bases outside the gene matches: 9. Germline V lookup: CDR1 SGHTA, CDR2 FQGNSA. CDR3 in amino acids: CASSFSAGGMDGYTF. CDR3 bases: TGTGCCAGCAGCTTTTCAGCAGGGGGCATGGATGGCTACACCTTC.

This clone was seen just once. An end of the junction differs from the germline gene, which may be a read error. The chain has TRBV5-6 and TRBJ2-7; D uncertain. The CDR3 loop spans 13 amino acids. The V gene's germline CDR1 is SGHDT and CDR2 YYEEEE. DNA of the CDR3: TGTGCCAGCAGCTTGCAGTTCGTCCACGAGCGGTACTTC. Its protein is CASSLQFVHERYF.

V and J are TRBV4-1 and TRBJ2-2; 9 positions agree with TRBD1. CDR1 MGHRA and CDR2 YSYEKL come from the germline V gene. This CDR3 comprises 15 residues. Germline trimming cut 3 bases from V and 5 bases from J; bases unmatched to any gene: 4. CDR3 region: CASSQGDRDTGELFF. The CDR3 DNA reads TGCGCCAGCAGCCAGGGGGACAGGGATACCGGGGAGCTGTTTTTT.

This clone was seen at least ten times. Within the sample, other DNA sequences also encode this same CDR3. The chain joins TRBV5-3 to TRBJ2-7; D ambiguous. TRBV5-3 is an open reading frame, and its role is uncertain. V gave up 6 bases and J gave up 4 bases, with 23 bases separating them. This CDR3 region has 16 residues. CDR3 DNA sequence: TGTGCCAGAATCTCATGTGCTGGCCAGGAGCCTTACGAGCAGTACTTC. Protein: CARISCAGQEPYEQYF.

V and J are TRBV9 and TRBJ1-4; no firm D call. Trimming left V 3 bases short and J 8 bases short, with 17 bases between. The CDR3 is 15 residues long. Germline loops: CDR1 SGDLS, CDR2 YYNGEE. The DNA of the CDR3 is TGTGCCAGCAGCGCAGGAGCCGTTCGAGGGGAAAAACTGTTTTTT. Translated, it gives CASSAGAVRGEKLFF.

On this clone: A far larger clone is only one base removed, so a read error is likely. In the same sample, other DNA sequences code for this CDR3. The CDR3 loop is CASSFNTGELFF. In nucleotides, the CDR3 is TGTGCCAGCAGCTTTAACACCGGGGAGCTGTTTTTT. The chain couples TRBV11-2 to TRBJ2-2; D is unclear. This CDR3 region has 12 residues. CDR1 SGHAT and CDR2 FQNNGV come from the germline V gene. Trimming took 3 bases from V and 2 from J, leaving 1 base between them.